The 30 T cell receptor beta chains presented below share a single source sample, sequenced in a study of cytomegalovirus exposure and HLA in healthy donors. The study ran its PCR with 60 Vbeta and 13 Jbeta primers. Method: immunoSEQ multiplex PCR; TCRdb's copy keeps in-frame clones and lacks some. The profile covers some 210,000 clones, with approximately 87% appearing a single time and 1.3% taken by the ten largest. The specimen was PBMCs. These receptors came from a man younger than 45 in good health and CMV-seronegative.

The J gene is TRBJ2-7, the V gene TRBV29-1; maybe TRBD2 (6 bases). The CDR3 contains 12 residues. V gave up 6 bases and J gave up 0 bases, with 9 bases separating them. Germline loops: CDR1 SQVTM, CDR2 ANQGSEA. In nucleotides, the CDR3 is TGCAGCGTGATCGGGAGCTCCTACGAGCAGTACTTC. This translates into CSVIGSSYEQYF.

In this sample, this clone turned up once. The rearrangement joins TRBV2 to TRBJ1-3, with D perhaps matching TRBD1 (5 bases). Germline lookup yields CDR1 SNHLY and CDR2 FYNNEI. V was shortened by 2 bases and J by 0 bases, with 11 bases between the two germline ends. The CDR3 has 16 amino acids. The CDR3 loop reads CASSERRGFSGNTIYF. The CDR3 DNA follows: TGTGCCAGCAGTGAACGGAGGGGATTCTCTGGAAACACCATATATTTT.

The J gene is TRBJ2-7, the V gene TRBV5-6; 8 nucleotides match TRBD1. From germline, CDR1 is SGHDT and CDR2 YYEEEE. The CDR3 sequence is 15 residues long. The J segment lost 6 bases and the V segment lost 1 base, leaving 9 bases of the junction unmatched. The CDR3 bases are TGTGCCAGCAGCTTGTGGCTTAGACAGGGGTTCGAGCAGTACTTC. It codes for CASSLWLRQGFEQYF.

The gene calls are TRBV21-1 and TRBJ2-7; the D call of TRBD1 is as the table states it, not checked on the DNA. TRBV21-1 is annotated as a pseudogene. The CDR3 covers 18 residues. CDR3 DNA: TGTGCCAGCAGCAAACGACGCCGACAGGATAAAAAATCCTACGAGCAGTACTTC. Amino acids: CASSKRRRQDKKSYEQYF.

This sequence joins TRBV18 and TRBJ2-2, with D perhaps TRBD2 (5 bases). Between the trimmed V and J ends, which lost 2 bases and 3 bases, there was a span of 13 bases. Germline-derived CDR1 and CDR2 are KGHSH and LQKENI. CDR3 size: 16 residues. The CDR3 loop reads CASSPVYAGDTGELFF. The DNA for the CDR3 is TGTGCCAGCTCACCAGTATACGCCGGGGACACCGGGGAGCTGTTTTTT.

V usage is TRBV6-6 and J usage is TRBJ1-3; unclear D gene. Between the trimmed V and J ends, which lost 6 bases and 0 bases, there was a span of 9 bases. Per the germline V gene, CDR1 is MNHNY and CDR2 is SVGAGI (reference sequence). CDR3 length: 14 residues. CDR3 bases: TGTGCCAGCAGGATGGAGACCTCTGGAAACACCATATATTTT. Amino acids: CASRMETSGNTIYF.

CDR3 protein: CASSSSGNRRSGPLRTQYF. The CDR3 region has the DNA TGTGCCAGCAGTTCATCCGGCAATCGACGCTCAGGGCCTTTAAGGACCCAGTACTTC. J is TRBJ2-5 and V is TRBV28; D possibly corresponds to TRBD1 (5 bases). The CDR3 totals 19 residues. V dropped 4 bases and J dropped 7 bases, with 31 bases sitting between them. CDR1 is MDHEN and CDR2 is SYDVKM in the germline V gene.

The chain has TRBV18 and TRBJ1-4; 9 nucleotides line up with TRBD1. The J segment lost 11 bases and the V segment lost 2 bases, leaving 9 bases of the junction unmatched. Germline V gene sequence: CDR1 KGHSH, CDR2 LQKENI. This CDR3 comprises 15 residues. The CDR3 sequence: CASSPKMGQGLKLFF. DNA for the CDR3: TGTGCCAGCTCACCAAAGATGGGACAGGGTCTGAAACTGTTTTTT.

CDR3 sequence reads: CASSTDRVCEQYF. DNA of the CDR3: TGCGCCAGCAGCACCGACAGGGTGTGCGAGCAGTACTTC. The rearrangement links TRBV10-1 to TRBJ2-7; 7 nucleotides agree with TRBD1. Germline lookup yields CDR1 WNHNN and CDR2 SYGVQD (reference sequence). V was pared by 6 bases and J by 6 bases, with 8 bases of the junction left unmatched. The CDR3 is made up of 13 amino acids.

The chain recombines TRBV5-5 with TRBJ2-2, with 7 bases that match TRBD1. CDR3 length: 13 residues. J gave up 6 bases and V 4 bases, and 3 bases lay outside the gene matches. Germline loops: CDR1 SGHKS, CDR2 YYEKEE (reference sequence). This CDR3 is CASSPTGAGELFF. CDR3 bases: TGTGCCAGCAGCCCCACAGGGGCCGGGGAGCTGTTTTTT.

The rearrangement joins TRBV6-6 to TRBJ2-3; D gene ambiguous. Germline CDR1 is MNHNY and CDR2 is SVGAGI (reference sequence). Trimming stripped 2 bases from V and 8 bases from J, with 14 bases between. The CDR3 spans 14 residues. CDR3 DNA sequence: TGTGCCAGCAGTTACGGTCTGCGCAACGCTACGCAGTATTTT. Its translation: CASSYGLRNATQYF.

Only one count was recorded for this clone. The CDR3: CASSTSVGGGHYGYTF. CDR3 bases: TGTGCCAGCAGCACCTCAGTGGGAGGGGGGCACTATGGCTACACCTTC. J is TRBJ1-2 and V is TRBV7-9; TRBD1 might be the D (6 bases). The CDR3 spans 16 residues. Germline V gives CDR1 SEHNR, CDR2 FQNEAQ (reference sequence). Trimming took off 5 bases at V and 3 bases at J, with 19 bases between the two ends.

V usage is TRBV5-4 and J usage is TRBJ1-4, with D perhaps TRBD1 (5 bases). Looked up from germline, CDR1 is SGHNT and CDR2 is YYREEE (reference sequence). Between the trimmed V and J ends, which lost 4 bases and 3 bases, there was a span of 10 bases. The CDR3 is 14 amino acids. The CDR3 DNA reads as TGTGCCAGCAGCCGGGGGGGGGCTAATGAAAAACTGTTTTTT. Amino acids: CASSRGGANEKLFF.

The chain's CDR3 is CAISERGSGELFF. The CDR3 coding sequence is TGTGCCATCAGTGAGAGAGGGTCCGGGGAGCTGTTTTTT. V and J are TRBV10-3 and TRBJ2-2; tentative D call: TRBD2 (5 bases). CDR1 and CDR2 from the germline V gene are ENHRY and SYGVKD. V lost 2 bases, J lost 6 bases, and 7 bases lay in between. CDR3 length: 13 amino acids.

The chain joins TRBV14 to TRBJ2-7; D possibly corresponds to TRBD1 (5 bases). With 0 bases removed from V and 7 bases from J, the gap between germline ends came to 19 bases. Germline loops: CDR1 SGHDN, CDR2 FVKESK. This CDR3 has 16 residues. The CDR3 region has the DNA TGTGCCAGCAGCCAAGATATCCGGGTCAGGGTCAGGGAGCAGTACTTC. As protein: CASSQDIRVRVREQYF.

The rearrangement links TRBV28 to TRBJ2-1, with D perhaps matching TRBD2 (5 bases). This CDR3 is 15 amino acids long. Per the germline V gene, CDR1 is MDHEN and CDR2 is SYDVKM. The V and J ends lost 2 bases and 3 bases respectively, with 11 bases between them. CDR3 in amino acids: CASSLPPTNYNEQFF. The CDR3 DNA reads as TGTGCCAGCAGTTTACCCCCGACTAACTACAATGAGCAGTTCTTC.

In regard to this clone: Germline is not matched at one junction end, which may reflect a read error. This chain uses TRBV7-9 with TRBJ2-7; TRBD1 aligns across 7 bases. This CDR3 contains 13 residues. Per the germline V gene, CDR1 is SEHNR and CDR2 is FQNEAQ (reference sequence). CDR3 sequence reads: CSSSQQGRDEQYF. In nucleotides, the CDR3 is TGTTCCAGCAGCCAACAGGGGAGAGACGAGCAGTACTTC. Using reference TRBV7-9 and TRBJ2-7 for the parts outside the CDR3, the full variable domain is DTGVSQNPRHKITKRGQNVTFRCDPISEHNRLYWYRQTLGQGPEFLTYFQNEAQLEKSRLLSDRFSAERPKGSFSTLEIQRTEQGDSAMYLCSSSQQGRDEQYFGPGTRLTVT.

This chain links TRBV28 with TRBJ1-3; possible D gene TRBD1, 5 bases. Germline-derived CDR1 and CDR2 are MDHEN and SYDVKM. This CDR3 has 15 amino acids. V was trimmed by 4 bases and J by 2 bases, leaving 12 bases between them. CDR3 protein: CASSSAGAAGNTIYF. CDR3 nucleotide sequence: TGTGCCAGCAGTTCCGCTGGGGCAGCTGGAAACACCATATATTTT. Complete variable domain (other parts from reference TRBV28 and TRBJ1-3): DVKVTQSSRYLVKRTGEKVFLECVQDMDHENMFWYRQDPGLGLRLIYFSYDVKMKEKGDIPEGYSVSREKKERFSLILESASTNQTSMYLCASSSAGAAGNTIYFGEGSWLTVV.

The rearrangement joins TRBV27 to TRBJ1-6; TRBD1 aligns across 8 bases. This CDR3 has 14 amino acids. Germline V gives CDR1 MNHEY, CDR2 SMNVEV (reference sequence). V was clipped by 3 bases and J by 6 bases; unmatched bases: 1. The CDR3 loop is CASSLDRVNSPLHF. CDR3 nucleotides: TGTGCCAGCAGTTTGGACAGGGTTAATTCACCCCTCCACTTT.

The J gene is TRBJ2-5, the V gene TRBV6-5; 10 bases map to TRBD2. Germline V gives CDR1 MNHEY, CDR2 SVGAGI. The CDR3 spans 15 residues. Trimming at V came to 2 bases and at J to 4 bases, leaving 4 bases not matched to a gene. The CDR3 region is CASSYSGRAVETQYF. The CDR3, as DNA: TGTGCCAGCAGTTACAGCGGGAGGGCCGTAGAGACCCAGTACTTC.

This chain uses TRBV21-1 with TRBJ2-1; the table gives TRBD2 as D, unverified against the DNA. TRBV21-1 is classified as a pseudogene. The CDR3 runs 14 residues. The CDR3, as DNA: TGTGCCAGCAGCCGAGCGGGAGAATGGGATGAGCAGTTCTTC. This codes for CASSRAGEWDEQFF.

The chain recombines TRBV6-1 with TRBJ2-7, with D unclear. The V end lost 2 bases, the J end lost 3 bases, and 8 bases lay between the germline ends. This CDR3 is built from 13 residues. Germline CDR1 is MNHNS and CDR2 is SASEGT. The CDR3 protein is CASSELTFYEQYF. As DNA, the CDR3 is TGTGCCAGCAGTGAATTAACTTTCTACGAGCAGTACTTC.

The rearrangement uses TRBV5-4 and TRBJ2-2; TRBD1 matches at 7 bases. The CDR3 is 15 amino acids. In germline, CDR1 is SGHNT, CDR2 YYREEE (reference sequence). J was trimmed by 5 bases and V by 2 bases; bases with no gene match: 6. CDR3 region: CASSFRAGGTGELFF. The CDR3 DNA follows: TGTGCCAGCAGCTTTAGGGCAGGGGGAACCGGGGAGCTGTTTTTT.

J is TRBJ2-2 and V is TRBV6-4; the match to TRBD2 covers 8 bases. CDR3 length equals 16 residues. Germline V gene sequence: CDR1 MRHNA, CDR2 SNTAGT. Germline trimming cut 2 bases from V and 2 bases from J; bases unmatched to any gene: 4. The CDR3 DNA sequence: TGTGCCAGCAGTGACAGAGCGGGGGAAAACACCGGGGAGCTGTTTTTT. It encodes CASSDRAGENTGELFF.

The chain couples TRBV19 to TRBJ2-1; 15 nucleotides agree with TRBD2. The CDR3 covers 18 residues. Germline V gives CDR1 LNHDA, CDR2 SQIVND (reference sequence). Losses at the gene ends were 6 bases for V and 1 base for J; bases not matched to a gene: 7. The CDR3 region has the DNA TGTGCCAGTAGGGGGGGACTAGCGGGAGGTGGGTCCTACAATGAGCAGTTCTTC. Translating gives CASRGGLAGGGSYNEQFF.

Details on this clone: Additional DNA sequences in this sample encode the identical CDR3. The chain combines TRBV28 with TRBJ1-1; no clear D. In germline, CDR1 is MDHEN, CDR2 SYDVKM. Trimming took 2 bases from V and 2 from J, leaving 6 bases between them. CDR3 length: 13 residues. CDR3 DNA: TGTGCCAGCAGTTTACCCCAAAACACTGAAGCTTTCTTT. Protein sequence: CASSLPQNTEAFF.

In the case of this clone: The junction shows a germline mismatch at one end, possibly a read error. The rearrangement uses TRBV2 and TRBJ2-7; TRBD1 is a possible D gene (6 bases). The CDR3 has 13 amino acids. The germline CDR1 and CDR2 sequences are SNHLY and FYNNEI. The CDR3: CASREEGAYEQYF. The DNA for the CDR3 is TGTGCCAGCAGGGAAGAGGGGGCCTACGAGCAGTACTTC.

The chain is built from TRBV5-5 and TRBJ2-7, with a tentative D call TRBD1 (5 bases). CDR3 length: 17 amino acids. Per the germline V gene, CDR1 is SGHKS and CDR2 is YYEKEE (reference sequence). V lost 3 bases, J lost 3 bases, and 22 bases lay in between. CDR3 coding DNA: TGTGCCAGCAGCTCACGACCCTCTGACAGTTTTAGCTACGAGCAGTACTTC. It specifies CASSSRPSDSFSYEQYF.

The chain uses TRBV27 and TRBJ2-7, with 10 bases matching TRBD1. Germline V CDR1 and CDR2: MNHEY, SMNVEV (reference sequence). The V and J ends lost 5 bases and 3 bases, in that order; junction bases with no gene match: 13. CDR3 length: 17 residues. CDR3 coding DNA: TGTGCCAGCAGTACGCCCGGGGGACAGGGGCCTTTCTACGAGCAGTACTTC. It specifies CASSTPGGQGPFYEQYF.

The chain employs TRBV6-5 and TRBJ2-7; 10 bases line up with TRBD2. The germline V gene has CDR1 MNHEY and CDR2 SVGAGI. The V and J ends lost 4 bases and 0 bases, in that order; junction bases with no gene match: 6. CDR3 length equals 16 residues. The CDR3 nucleotides are TGTGCCAGCAGTTCCCACCGACTAGCGGGCTCCTACGAGCAGTACTTC. It translates to CASSSHRLAGSYEQYF.